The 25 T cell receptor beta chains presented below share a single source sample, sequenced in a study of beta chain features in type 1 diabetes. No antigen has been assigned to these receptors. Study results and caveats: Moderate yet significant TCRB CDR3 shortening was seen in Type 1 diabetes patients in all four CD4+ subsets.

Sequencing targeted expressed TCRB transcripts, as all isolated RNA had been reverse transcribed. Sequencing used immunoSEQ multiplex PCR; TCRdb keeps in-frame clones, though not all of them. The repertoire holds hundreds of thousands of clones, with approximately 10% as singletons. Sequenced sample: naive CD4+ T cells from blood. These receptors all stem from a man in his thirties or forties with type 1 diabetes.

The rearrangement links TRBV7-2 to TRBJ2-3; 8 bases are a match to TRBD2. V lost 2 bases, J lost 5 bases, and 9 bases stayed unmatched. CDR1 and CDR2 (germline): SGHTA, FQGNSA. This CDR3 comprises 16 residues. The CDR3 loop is CASSLQGSGVGDTQYF. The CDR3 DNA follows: TGTGCCAGCAGCTTACAGGGTAGCGGGGTGGGAGATACGCAGTATTTT.

The CDR3 DNA reads TGTGCCAGCAGCTTCTTCCCGGATACGCAGTATTTT. The encoded protein is CASSFFPDTQYF. The chain has TRBV5-4 and TRBJ2-3, with unresolved D. Trimming took 2 bases from V and 6 from J, leaving 7 bases between them. Germline V lookup: CDR1 SGHNT, CDR2 YYREEE (reference sequence). This CDR3 spans 12 amino acids.

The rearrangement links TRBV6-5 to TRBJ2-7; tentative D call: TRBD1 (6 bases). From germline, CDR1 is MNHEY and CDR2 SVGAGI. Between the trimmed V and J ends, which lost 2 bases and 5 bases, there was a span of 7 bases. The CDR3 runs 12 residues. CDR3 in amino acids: CASSYAGDEQYF. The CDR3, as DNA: TGTGCCAGCAGTTACGCAGGGGACGAGCAGTACTTC.

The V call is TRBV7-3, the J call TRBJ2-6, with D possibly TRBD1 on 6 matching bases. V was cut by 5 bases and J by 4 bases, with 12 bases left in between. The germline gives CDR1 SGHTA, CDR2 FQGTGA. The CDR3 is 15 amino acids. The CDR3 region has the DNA TGTGCCAGCAGCCAGGACAGTCTCGGGGCCAACGTCCTGACTTTC. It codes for CASSQDSLGANVLTF. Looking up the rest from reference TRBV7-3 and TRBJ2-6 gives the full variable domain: GAGVSQTPSNKVTEKGKYVELRCDPISGHTALYWYRQSLGQGPEFLIYFQGTGAADDSGLPNDRFFAVRPEGSVSTLKIQRTERGDSAVYLCASSQDSLGANVLTFGAGSRLTVL.

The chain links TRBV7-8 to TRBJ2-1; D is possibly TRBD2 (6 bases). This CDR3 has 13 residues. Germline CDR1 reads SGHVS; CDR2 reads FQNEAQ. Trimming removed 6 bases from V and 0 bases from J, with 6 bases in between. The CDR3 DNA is TGTGCCAGCAGGGAGGGCTCCTACAATGAGCAGTTCTTC. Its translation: CASREGSYNEQFF.

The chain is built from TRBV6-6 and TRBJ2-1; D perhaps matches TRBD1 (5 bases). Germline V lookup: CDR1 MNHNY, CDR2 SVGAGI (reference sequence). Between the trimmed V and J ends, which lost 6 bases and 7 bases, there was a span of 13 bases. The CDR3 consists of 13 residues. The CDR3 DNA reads TGTGCCAGCAGCATGCAGGGTATGAATGAGCAGTTCTTC. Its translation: CASSMQGMNEQFF.

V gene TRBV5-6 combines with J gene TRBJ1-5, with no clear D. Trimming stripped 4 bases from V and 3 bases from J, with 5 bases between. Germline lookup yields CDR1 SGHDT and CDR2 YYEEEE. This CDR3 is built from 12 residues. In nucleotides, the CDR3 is TGTGCCAGCAGCAGACTCAATCAGCCCCAGCATTTT. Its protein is CASSRLNQPQHF.

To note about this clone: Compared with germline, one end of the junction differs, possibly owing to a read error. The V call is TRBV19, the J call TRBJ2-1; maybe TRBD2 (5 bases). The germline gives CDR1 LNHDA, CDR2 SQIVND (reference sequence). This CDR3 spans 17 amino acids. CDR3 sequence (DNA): TGTGCCAGTAGTGTAGACCACAGCGGATTAGCCTACAATGAGCAGTTCTTC. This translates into CASSVDHSGLAYNEQFF.

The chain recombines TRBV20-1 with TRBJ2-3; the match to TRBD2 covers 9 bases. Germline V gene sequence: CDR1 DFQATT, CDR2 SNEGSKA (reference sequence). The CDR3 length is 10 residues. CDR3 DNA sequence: TGCACCGCGGGGGGGGGTACGCAGTATTTT. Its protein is CTAGGGTQYF.

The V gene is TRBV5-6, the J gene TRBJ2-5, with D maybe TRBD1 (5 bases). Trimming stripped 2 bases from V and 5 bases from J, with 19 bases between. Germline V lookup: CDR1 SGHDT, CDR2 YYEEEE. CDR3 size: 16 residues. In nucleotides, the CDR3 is TGTGCCAGCAGCTTAGGGGCCATCCAAGCCGGGGAGACCCAGTACTTC. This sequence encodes CASSLGAIQAGETQYF.

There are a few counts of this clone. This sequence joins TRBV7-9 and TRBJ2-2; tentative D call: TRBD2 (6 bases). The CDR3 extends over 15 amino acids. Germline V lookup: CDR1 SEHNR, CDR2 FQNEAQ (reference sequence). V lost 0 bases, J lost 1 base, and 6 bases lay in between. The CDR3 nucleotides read TGTGCCAGCAGCTTAGCGCGGGGGAACACCGGGGAGCTGTTTTTT. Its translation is CASSLARGNTGELFF.

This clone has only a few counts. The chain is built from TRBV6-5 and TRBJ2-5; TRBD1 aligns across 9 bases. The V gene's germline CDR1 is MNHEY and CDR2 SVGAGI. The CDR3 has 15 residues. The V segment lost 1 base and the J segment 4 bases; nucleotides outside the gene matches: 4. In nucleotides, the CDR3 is TGTGCCAGCAGTTACTTGGGACAGGGAGGAGAGACCCAGTACTTC. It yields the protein CASSYLGQGGETQYF.

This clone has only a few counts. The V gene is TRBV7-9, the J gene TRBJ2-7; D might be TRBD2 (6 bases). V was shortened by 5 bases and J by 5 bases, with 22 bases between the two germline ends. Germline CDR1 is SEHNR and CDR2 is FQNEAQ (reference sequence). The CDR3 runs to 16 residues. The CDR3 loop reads CASSRAGRGSGDEQYF. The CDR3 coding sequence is TGTGCCAGCAGCCGGGCCGGGAGAGGATCTGGGGACGAGCAGTACTTC.

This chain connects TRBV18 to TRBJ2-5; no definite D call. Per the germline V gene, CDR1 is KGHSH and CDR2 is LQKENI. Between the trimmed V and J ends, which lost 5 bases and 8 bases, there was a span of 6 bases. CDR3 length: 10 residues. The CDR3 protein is CASSGETQYF. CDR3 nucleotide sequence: TGTGCCAGCTCAGGAGAAACCCAGTACTTC.

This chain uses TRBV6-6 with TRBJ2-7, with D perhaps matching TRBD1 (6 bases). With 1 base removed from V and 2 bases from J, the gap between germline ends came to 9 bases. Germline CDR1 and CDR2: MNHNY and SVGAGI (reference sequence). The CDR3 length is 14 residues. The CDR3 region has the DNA TGTGCCAGCAGTTACTTAGGACAGACCTACGAGCAGTACTTC. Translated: CASSYLGQTYEQYF.

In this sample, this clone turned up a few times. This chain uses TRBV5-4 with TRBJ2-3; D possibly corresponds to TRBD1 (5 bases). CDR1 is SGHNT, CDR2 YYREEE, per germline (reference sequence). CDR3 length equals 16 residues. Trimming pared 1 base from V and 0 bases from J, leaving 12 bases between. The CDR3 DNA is TGTGCCAGCAGCTTGAGGGGATCACCTAGCACAGATACGCAGTATTTT. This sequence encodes CASSLRGSPSTDTQYF.

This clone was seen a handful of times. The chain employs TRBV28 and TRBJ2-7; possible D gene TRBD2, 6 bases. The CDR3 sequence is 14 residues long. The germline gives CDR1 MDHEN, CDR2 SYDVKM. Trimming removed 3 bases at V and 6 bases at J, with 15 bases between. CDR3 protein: CASSFGGTPGEQYF. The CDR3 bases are TGTGCCAGCAGTTTCGGGGGTACCCCTGGCGAGCAGTACTTC. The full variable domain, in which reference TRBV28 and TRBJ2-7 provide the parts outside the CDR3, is DVKVTQSSRYLVKRTGEKVFLECVQDMDHENMFWYRQDPGLGLRLIYFSYDVKMKEKGDIPEGYSVSREKKERFSLILESASTNQTSMYLCASSFGGTPGEQYFGPGTRLTVT.

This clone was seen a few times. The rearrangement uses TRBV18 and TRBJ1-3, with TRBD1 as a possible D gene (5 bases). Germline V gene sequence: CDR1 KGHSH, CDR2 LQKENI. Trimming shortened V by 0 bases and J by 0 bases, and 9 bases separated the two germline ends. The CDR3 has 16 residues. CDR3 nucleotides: TGTGCCAGCTCACCACCGCGACAGAGCTCTGGAAACACCATATATTTT. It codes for CASSPPRQSSGNTIYF.

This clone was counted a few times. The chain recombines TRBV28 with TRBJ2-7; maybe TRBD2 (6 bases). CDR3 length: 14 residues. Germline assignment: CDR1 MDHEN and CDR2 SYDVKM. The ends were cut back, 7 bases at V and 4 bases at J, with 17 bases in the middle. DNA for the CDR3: TGTGCCAGCACAAACCAGGGACTTGGATACGAGCAGTACTTC. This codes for CASTNQGLGYEQYF. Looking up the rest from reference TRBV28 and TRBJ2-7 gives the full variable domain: DVKVTQSSRYLVKRTGEKVFLECVQDMDHENMFWYRQDPGLGLRLIYFSYDVKMKEKGDIPEGYSVSREKKERFSLILESASTNQTSMYLCASTNQGLGYEQYFGPGTRLTVT.

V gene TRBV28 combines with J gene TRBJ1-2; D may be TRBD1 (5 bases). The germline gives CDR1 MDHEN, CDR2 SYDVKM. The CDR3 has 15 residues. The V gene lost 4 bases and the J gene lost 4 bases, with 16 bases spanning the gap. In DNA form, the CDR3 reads TGTGCCAGCAGTTCCCCAGGTCAGGGCGGCTATGGCTACACCTTC. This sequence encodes CASSSPGQGGYGYTF.

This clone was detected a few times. The CDR3 region is CASSPQGFGYEQYF. The CDR3 DNA reads TGTGCCAGCAGTCCACAGGGATTTGGCTACGAGCAGTACTTC. V and J are TRBV27 and TRBJ2-7, with D maybe TRBD1 (6 bases). The CDR3 consists of 14 residues. CDR1 is MNHEY and CDR2 is SMNVEV in the germline V gene (reference sequence). V was shortened by 5 bases and J by 3 bases, with 14 bases between the two germline ends.

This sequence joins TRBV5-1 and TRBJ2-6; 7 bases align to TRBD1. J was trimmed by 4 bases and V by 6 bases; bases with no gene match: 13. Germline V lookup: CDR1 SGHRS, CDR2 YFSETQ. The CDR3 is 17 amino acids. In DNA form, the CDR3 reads TGCGCCAGCACCCAGGACAGGACTTTGGTAGGGGCCAACGTCCTGACTTTC. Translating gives CASTQDRTLVGANVLTF.

CDR3 residues: CASSLKRGDTQYF. The CDR3 coding sequence is TGTGCCAGCAGCTTAAAGCGGGGAGATACGCAGTATTTT. This chain links TRBV13 with TRBJ2-3; 7 bases agree with TRBD2. CDR1 and CDR2 (germline): PRHDT, FYEKMQ (reference sequence). The trim removed 2 bases at V and 5 bases at J, leaving 1 base unmatched. The CDR3 covers 13 residues.

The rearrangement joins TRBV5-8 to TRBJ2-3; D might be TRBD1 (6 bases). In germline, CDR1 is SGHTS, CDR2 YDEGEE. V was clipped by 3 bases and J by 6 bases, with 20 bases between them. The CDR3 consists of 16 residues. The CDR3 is CASSSGWTANLDTQYF. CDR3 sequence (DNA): TGTGCCAGCAGCTCAGGCTGGACAGCGAACCTGGATACGCAGTATTTT.

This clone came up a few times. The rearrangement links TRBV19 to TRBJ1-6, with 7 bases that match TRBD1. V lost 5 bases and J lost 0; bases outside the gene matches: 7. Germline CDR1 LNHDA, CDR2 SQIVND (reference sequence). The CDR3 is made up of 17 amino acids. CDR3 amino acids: CASSLGQASSYNSPLHF. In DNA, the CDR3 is TGTGCCAGTAGTCTCGGACAGGCGAGCTCCTATAATTCACCCCTCCACTTT.